This entry lists 9 T cell receptor beta chains sequenced from one sample in a study of technical replicates of blood from several donors. Clones were sequenced by immunoSEQ multiplex PCR, and TCRdb holds only the in-frame ones, with some missing. The sample yields 70,000 to 80,000 clones, roughly 97% seen once. The sequencing sample was made of T cells isolated from PBMCs. These receptors came from a human donor in good health.

The chain recombines TRBV6-5 with TRBJ1-2; 7 positions agree with TRBD1. CDR3 length: 13 residues. Trimming at V came to 5 bases and at J to 2 bases, leaving 2 bases not matched to a gene. Germline values: CDR1 MNHEY, CDR2 SVGAGI. In nucleotides, the CDR3 is TGTGCCAGCAGTCGGGACAGAAACTATGGCTACACCTTC. It yields the protein CASSRDRNYGYTF.

V and J are TRBV5-6 and TRBJ1-1; weak D call: TRBD1 (6 bases). V gave up 0 bases and J gave up 7 bases, with 16 bases separating them. The CDR3 consists of 15 residues. CDR1 SGHDT and CDR2 YYEEEE come from the germline V gene. In DNA form, the CDR3 reads TGTGCCAGCAGCTTGGCCGGTACAGGGACGAGTGAAGCTTTCTTT. Its translation is CASSLAGTGTSEAFF.

This clone was seen a single time. The genes are TRBV7-9 and TRBJ2-1, with 9 bases fitting TRBD1. The CDR3 loop spans 16 amino acids. With V trimmed by 5 bases and J by 6 bases, 11 bases remained unmatched. Per germline, CDR1 SEHNR and CDR2 FQNEAQ (reference sequence). The CDR3 DNA reads TGTGCCAGCAGCCCCGGGGCCAAGACAGGGGGCAATGAGCAGTTCTTC. It is translated as CASSPGAKTGGNEQFF. The variable domain in full, completed from reference TRBV7-9 and TRBJ2-1, reads DTGVSQNPRHKITKRGQNVTFRCDPISEHNRLYWYRQTLGQGPEFLTYFQNEAQLEKSRLLSDRFSAERPKGSFSTLEIQRTEQGDSAMYLCASSPGAKTGGNEQFFGPGTRLTVL.

As DNA, the CDR3 is TGTGCCACCCGGGGTGCCGGGGAGCTGTTTTTT. It codes for CATRGAGELFF. The chain joins TRBV28 to TRBJ2-2; perhaps TRBD2 as D (5 bases). Trimming took off 10 bases at V and 6 bases at J, with 9 bases between the two ends. The CDR3 spans 11 residues. Germline CDR1 is MDHEN and CDR2 is SYDVKM.

The chain recombines TRBV29-1 with TRBJ1-2; D is possibly TRBD1 (6 bases). CDR1 and CDR2 from the germline V gene are SQVTM and ANQGSEA. Between the trimmed V and J ends, which lost 6 bases and 8 bases, there was a span of 13 bases. The CDR3 is 11 residues long. CDR3 DNA: TGCAGCGTCCCCACAGGGTACGGCTACACCTTC. Amino acids: CSVPTGYGYTF.

The chain has TRBV11-2 and TRBJ2-7; D not resolved. Trimming took off 4 bases at V and 4 bases at J, with 8 bases between the two ends. The length of the CDR3 is 12 residues. Germline CDR1 reads SGHAT; CDR2 reads FQNNGV. In DNA, the CDR3 is TGTGCCAGCAGCTCGATGAGGTACGAGCAGTACTTC. This encodes CASSSMRYEQYF.

The V gene is TRBV5-1, the J gene TRBJ1-6; 7 bases are shared with TRBD1. Trimming took 0 bases from V and 8 from J; bases not matched to a gene: 5. CDR3 size: 15 residues. Germline V gene sequence: CDR1 SGHRS, CDR2 YFSETQ. The CDR3 region is CASSLATGVDSPLHF. The CDR3 DNA is TGCGCCAGCAGCTTGGCTACAGGGGTTGATTCACCCCTCCACTTT.

V is TRBV6-5 and J is TRBJ1-4; no clear D. Germline V gene lookup returns CDR1 MNHEY and CDR2 SVGAGI. The V end lost 6 bases, the J end lost 4 bases, and 15 bases lay between the germline ends. The length of the CDR3 is 15 residues. The chain's CDR3 is CASSRTRFLNEKLFF. The DNA for the CDR3 is TGTGCCAGCAGCCGAACTAGGTTCCTTAATGAAAAACTGTTTTTT.

The chain combines TRBV19 with TRBJ2-5; possible D gene TRBD1, 5 bases. This CDR3 has 16 residues. V was cut by 4 bases and J by 2 bases, with 17 bases left in between. Germline values: CDR1 LNHDA, CDR2 SQIVND (reference sequence). CDR3 region: CASSSQSRGGQETQYF. Written as DNA, the CDR3 is TGTGCCAGTAGTAGCCAATCTAGGGGTGGGCAAGAGACCCAGTACTTC.